A single sample gave rise to the 26 T cell receptor beta chains below, sequenced in a study of T cells in Graves' hyperthyroidism and ophthalmopathy. Amplified TCR beta CDR3 regions derived from RNA transcripts. A first-round RT-PCR of the TCR CDR3 used the HTBI primer set. TCRdb redid the calling of the multiplex PCR reads with MiXCR, one entry per CDR3 protein. This repertoire shows 300,000 to 500,000 distinct CDR3 sequences, more than 12% found once; its top ten account for around 30%. The sequenced sample consisted of blood. The source of these receptors is a man aged 50-60 years with Graves' ophthalmopathy.

This clonotype was detected only a few times. V is TRBV9 and J is TRBJ2-1; no reliable D call. Per germline, CDR1 SGDLS and CDR2 YYNGEE. This CDR3 has 12 amino acids. Trimming left V 0 bases short and J 7 bases short, with 5 bases between. The CDR3 loop reads CASSVDWNEQFF. CDR3 nucleotides: TGTGCCAGCAGCGTAGATTGGAATGAGCAGTTCTTC.

In its sample, this clonotype was seen many times. The chain carries TRBV9 and TRBJ2-3; weak D call: TRBD2 (5 bases). Trimming cost V 7 bases and J 2 bases, with 8 bases left between them. Germline loops: CDR1 SGDLS, CDR2 YYNGEE. The CDR3 covers 12 residues. CDR3 amino acids: CASGGNTDTQYF. The CDR3 DNA reads TGTGCCAGCGGAGGCAACACAGATACGCAGTATTTT.

This clonotype was detected ten times or more. The genes are TRBV28 and TRBJ2-3; TRBD2 matches at 10 bases. Germline CDR1 is MDHEN and CDR2 is SYDVKM. This CDR3 has 17 residues. Trimming removed 6 bases from V and 2 bases from J; junction bases left unmatched: 11. Written as DNA, the CDR3 is TGTGCCAGCAGGCCGTCCGCCGGGACTAGCGTCACAGATACGCAGTATTTT. It is translated as CASRPSAGTSVTDTQYF.

A word on this clonotype: A clone one base away is much larger, so this may be a read error. The chain couples TRBV11-2 to TRBJ2-2; TRBD2 matches 7 bases. The CDR3 sequence is 14 residues long. The V gene's germline CDR1 is SGHAT and CDR2 FQNNGV. The CDR3 spells CASSLRSGTGELLF. Here the CDR3 DNA reads TGTGCCAGCAGCTTACGGAGCGGGACCGGGGAGCTGCTTTTT.

This clonotype was seen many times. The chain employs TRBV12-3 or TRBV12-4 and TRBJ1-1; D not resolved. With 7 bases removed from V and 6 bases from J, the gap between germline ends came to 15 bases. The CDR3 loop spans 13 amino acids. CDR3 coding DNA: TGTGCCAGCAATCAGCTATTGGGAGCTGAAGCTTTCTTT. Amino acids: CASNQLLGAEAFF.

As concerns this clonotype: One junction end does not reproduce the germline sequence, and a read error may be involved. The gene calls are TRBV10-3 and TRBJ2-1; 9 bases line up with TRBD2. Germline V lookup: CDR1 ENHRY, CDR2 SYGVKD. The CDR3 extends over 15 amino acids. The CDR3 DNA reads as TGTGCCGTAAGACATAGCGGGAGCTCCTACAATGGGCAGTTCTTC. Translated, it gives CAVRHSGSSYNGQFF.

This clonotype showed up many times. The genes are TRBV5-6 and TRBJ2-5; 9 nucleotides match TRBD2. The length of the CDR3 is 15 residues. V was pared by 3 bases and J by 1 base, with 4 bases of the junction left unmatched. Looked up from germline, CDR1 is SGHDT and CDR2 is YYEEEE. The DNA of the CDR3 is TGTGCCAGCAGCTATCTTAGCGGGAGCCAAGAGACCCAGTACTTC. It specifies CASSYLSGSQETQYF. Using reference TRBV5-6 and TRBJ2-5 for the parts outside the CDR3, the full variable domain is DAGVTQSPTHLIKTRGQQVTLRCSPKSGHDTVSWYQQALGQGPQFIFQYYEEEERQRGNFPDRFSGHQFPNYSSELNVNALLLGDSALYLCASSYLSGSQETQYFGPGTRLLVL.

The J gene is TRBJ2-2, the V gene TRBV3-1; 8 bases line up with TRBD2. Germline trimming cut 2 bases from V and 4 bases from J; bases unmatched to any gene: 6. Germline CDR1 and CDR2: LGHDT and YNNKEL (reference sequence). The CDR3 contains 16 residues. CDR3 protein: CASSQRAGAGTGELFF. As DNA, the CDR3 is TGTGCCAGCAGCCAAAGAGCGGGGGCGGGCACCGGGGAGCTGTTTTTT.

The sample holds many counts of this clonotype. The chain carries TRBV20-1 and TRBJ2-1; D gene ambiguous. The CDR3 spans 12 residues. V gave up 6 bases and J gave up 9 bases, with 15 bases separating them. Germline V lookup: CDR1 DFQATT, CDR2 SNEGSKA (reference sequence). The CDR3 is CSAEFLLSEQFF. CDR3 nucleotides: TGCAGTGCGGAATTCTTGTTGAGTGAGCAGTTCTTC.

This clonotype was detected a few times. This chain joins TRBV5-1 and TRBJ1-6, with D possibly being TRBD1 (5 bases). The CDR3 length is 18 residues. Per germline, CDR1 SGHRS and CDR2 YFSETQ. The V and J ends lost 4 bases and 10 bases respectively, with 27 bases between them. The CDR3 sequence: CASSPDVPGRHSASPLHF. DNA of the CDR3: TGCGCCAGCAGCCCGGATGTGCCGGGACGCCATTCAGCCTCACCCCTCCACTTT.

This clonotype was counted many times. J is TRBJ2-7 and V is TRBV27; D gene uncertain. The CDR3 has 13 amino acids. Germline lookup yields CDR1 MNHEY and CDR2 SMNVEV (reference sequence). V lost 3 bases and J lost 3, with 9 bases in between. CDR3 residues: CASSFSGSYEQYF. CDR3 coding DNA: TGTGCCAGCAGTTTCTCTGGCAGCTACGAGCAGTACTTC.

This clonotype occurred many times. The chain combines TRBV20-1 with TRBJ2-3; D unclear. The CDR3 spans 13 residues. Germline V CDR1 and CDR2: DFQATT, SNEGSKA (reference sequence). V dropped 5 bases and J dropped 0 bases, with 9 bases sitting between them. CDR3 residues: CSAPLLSTDTQYF. CDR3 bases: TGCAGTGCTCCCTTGCTTAGCACAGATACGCAGTATTTT.

This clonotype appeared many times. This chain links TRBV18 with TRBJ2-7; D remains ambiguous. The CDR3 covers 13 residues. V was shortened by 4 bases and J by 4 bases, with 11 bases between the two germline ends. Germline-derived CDR1 and CDR2 are KGHSH and LQKENI. CDR3 amino acids: CASSLYSGYEQYF. As DNA, the CDR3 is TGTGCCAGCTCACTGTATAGTGGGTACGAGCAGTACTTC.

There are many counts of this clonotype. The V call is TRBV20-1, the J call TRBJ1-1, with TRBD1 as a possible D gene (5 bases). Germline V lookup: CDR1 DFQATT, CDR2 SNEGSKA (reference sequence). The CDR3 has 12 amino acids. The CDR3 region has the DNA TGCGGCGGGCGGGGGGGTGTGACTGAAGCTTTCTTT. Translated, it gives CGGRGGVTEAFF.

This clonotype was found a few times. This chain joins TRBV6-5 and TRBJ2-2; 7 bases are shared with TRBD2. This CDR3 has 19 residues. The V gene end was trimmed by 3 bases and the J gene end by 6 bases; junction bases not matched to a gene: 19. From germline, CDR1 is MNHEY and CDR2 SVGAGI. CDR3 nucleotide sequence: TGTGCCAGCAGTTATCTGGTTTCCGGGACTAAATATCGAGCCGGGGAGCTGTTTTTT. As protein: CASSYLVSGTKYRAGELFF.

This clonotype has a count of ten or more. The V call is TRBV19, the J call TRBJ1-1; D possibly corresponds to TRBD1 (5 bases). Germline lookup yields CDR1 LNHDA and CDR2 SQIVND (reference sequence). Between the trimmed V and J ends, which lost 9 bases and 3 bases, there was a span of 26 bases. The CDR3 runs to 17 residues. The CDR3 nucleotides read TGTGCCAGCTCTCGCGGGGGGTTGCTTGGGACTGACACTGAAGCTTTCTTT. This gives the protein CASSRGGLLGTDTEAFF.

The chain links TRBV12-3 or TRBV12-4 to TRBJ1-2; the D is unclear. V shed 1 base and J shed 7 bases, with 7 bases lying between them. CDR3 length: 12 residues. This CDR3 reads CASSLGFGGYTF. The CDR3 DNA is TGTGCCAGCAGTTTAGGGTTCGGTGGCTACACCTTC.

This chain joins TRBV5-8 and TRBJ1-4, with TRBD1 identical over 10 bases. Germline values: CDR1 SGHTS, CDR2 YDEGEE. The V gene end was trimmed by 4 bases and the J gene end by 8 bases; junction bases not matched to a gene: 5. The CDR3 runs to 14 residues. CDR3 region: CASSDRGQGEKLFF. The CDR3 DNA is TGTGCCAGCAGCGACAGGGGGCAAGGAGAAAAACTGTTTTTT.

In its sample, this clonotype was seen many times. V gene TRBV20-1 combines with J gene TRBJ2-2, with a possible D match to TRBD2 (6 bases). The V end was cut by 0 bases, the J end by 1 base, with 9 bases between. CDR3 length equals 15 residues. Germline V gene sequence: CDR1 DFQATT, CDR2 SNEGSKA (reference sequence). The CDR3 region is CSAREGTQNTGELFF. The CDR3 coding sequence is TGCAGTGCTAGAGAGGGGACTCAGAACACCGGGGAGCTGTTTTTT.

This clonotype appeared many times. The chain links TRBV20-1 to TRBJ1-2; the D is unclear. The CDR3 has 15 residues. Trimming stripped 3 bases from V and 0 bases from J, with 14 bases between. Germline CDR1 reads DFQATT; CDR2 reads SNEGSKA (reference sequence). The CDR3 reads CSARPRRVANYGYTF. CDR3 bases: TGCAGTGCTAGGCCTAGAAGGGTAGCTAACTATGGCTACACCTTC.

The chain carries TRBV2 and TRBJ2-7; 9 bases line up with TRBD1. The germline V gene encodes CDR1 SNHLY and CDR2 FYNNEI. This CDR3 comprises 16 residues. V shed 8 bases and J 3 bases; nucleotides not matched to a gene: 14. CDR3 loop: CASLLLRDRDGYEQYF. For the CDR3, the DNA is TGTGCCAGCTTGCTCCTTCGGGACAGGGATGGCTACGAGCAGTACTTC.

This clonotype was recorded once. A much more abundant neighbour one base away suggests this may be a read error. V gene TRBV10-3 combines with J gene TRBJ2-3, with D possibly TRBD2 on 5 matching bases. CDR1 and CDR2 (germline): ENHRY, SYGVKD. V lost 3 bases to trimming and J lost 5 bases, with 18 bases between them. The CDR3 is made up of 16 amino acids. Written as DNA, the CDR3 is TGTGCCATCAGTGATTCACTAGTGGGAGTAGGAGATACGCAGTATTTT. Translated: CAISDSLVGVGDTQYF.

This sequence joins TRBV28 and TRBJ1-2; D not resolved. The CDR3 totals 13 residues. Trimming removed 4 bases from V and 0 bases from J, with 6 bases in between. The germline V gene has CDR1 MDHEN and CDR2 SYDVKM. The CDR3 DNA sequence: TGTGCCAGCAGTTCCAGCACTAACTATGGCTACACCTTC. This gives the protein CASSSSTNYGYTF.

In this sample, this clonotype turned up many times. The V gene is TRBV18, the J gene TRBJ1-1; D perhaps matches TRBD1 (5 bases). CDR3 length: 16 amino acids. V was pared by 3 bases and J by 1 base, with 15 bases between. The germline V gene has CDR1 KGHSH and CDR2 LQKENI. The CDR3 here is CASSPPGTVPNTEAFF. Here the CDR3 DNA reads TGTGCCAGCTCACCTCCCGGGACGGTACCGAACACTGAAGCTTTCTTT.

This clonotype occurred a few times. The rearrangement uses TRBV5-1 and TRBJ2-1; D perhaps matches TRBD2 (6 bases). With 0 bases removed from V and 9 bases from J, the gap between germline ends came to 16 bases. Per germline, CDR1 SGHRS and CDR2 YFSETQ. The CDR3 is 15 amino acids. In DNA form, the CDR3 reads TGCGCCAGCAGCTTGGATCTAGCGACCTTTTCTGAGCAGTTCTTC. It is translated as CASSLDLATFSEQFF.

In this sample, this clonotype turned up a few times. V gene TRBV20-1 combines with J gene TRBJ2-7; 10 positions match TRBD2. The CDR3 has 14 amino acids. J lost 6 bases, V lost 2 bases, and 7 bases had no gene match. Germline V gene lookup returns CDR1 DFQATT and CDR2 SNEGSKA (reference sequence). The CDR3 nucleotides read TGCAGTGCTAGACCCCTAGCGGGAGCGGCCGAGCAGTACTTC. Translation gives CSARPLAGAAEQYF.